This entry features one T cell receptor (beta chain) sequence. Sequenced by immunoSEQ multiplex PCR; TCRdb stores in-frame clones only, minus some. The sample has under 200,000 clones; approximately 88% are singletons. The sample belongs to a study of blood T cell repertoires in COVID-19. V dropped 4 bases and J dropped 8; count of bases not matched to a gene: 9. CDR1 is SGHDN, CDR2 FVKESK, per germline. The CDR3 is 14 amino acids. The sequenced sample was peripheral blood. This TCR was sampled from a woman of 80 years or more with active or convalescent COVID-19. The chain has TRBV14 and TRBJ1-2; 8 nucleotides agree with TRBD1. The CDR3 is CASSLDRGGGGYTF. The CDR3 DNA follows: TGTGCCAGCAGCCTTGACAGGGGTGGAGGGGGCTACACCTTC.